Described below is a single T cell receptor (beta chain) sequence and its context. Per the original data handling: Estimated nucleated cell counts came from reference gene primer amplification. Profiling relied on immunoSEQ multiplex PCR, and the TCRdb table lists in-frame clones only, not all of them. That table supplies the V and J calls and clone size; D and trimming were determined from the DNA. The sample yields approximately 180,000 clones, about 85% seen once. These data come from a study of blood T cell repertoires in COVID-19. As for the study in general: Acute and convalescent COVID-19 samples came from the United States, Italy and Spain. T cells, B-cell-depleted T cells, or PBMCs provided the cDNA or gDNA that served as material.

The CDR3 sequence is 15 residues long. V trimming: 2 bases; J trimming: 5 bases; junction bases outside the gene matches: 5. The germline V gene has CDR1 SGHRS and CDR2 YFSETQ. Cohorts were based on clinical histories the participants reported. V gene TRBV5-1 combines with J gene TRBJ1-4; 8 bases map to TRBD1. The material sequenced was PBMCs or T cells enriched from blood (not recorded which). This receptor was identified in a man aged 35 to 55 who had recovered from COVID-19. The CDR3 here is CASSLQGVSNEKLFF. In DNA, the CDR3 is TGCGCCAGCAGCTTACAGGGGGTGAGCAATGAAAAACTGTTTTTT. The entire variable domain, with the rest obtained from reference TRBV5-1 and TRBJ1-4, is as follows: KAGVTQTPRYLIKTRGQQVTLSCSPISGHRSVSWYQQTPGQGLQFLFEYFSETQRNKGNFPGRFSGRQFSNSRSEMNVSTLELGDSALYLCASSLQGVSNEKLFFGSGTQLSVL.